The entry below gives a single T cell receptor (beta chain) sequence along with its context. Its antigen is unidentified. This specimen belongs to a study of human CD8 memory T cell subsets. Regarding the study as a whole: Stem-like memory and precursor exhausted T cell repertoires had very little in common with each other. It was only the T cell receptor beta chains that the study sequenced.

CCR7+ PD-1+ TIGIT+ early memory CD8+ cells with dysfunctional traits were TPEX. The source of the RNA was duplicate vials containing roughly 150,000 sorted CD8+ T cells for each subset. CDR1 and CDR2 from the germline V gene are DFQATT and SNEGSKA (reference sequence). CDR3 length: 14 amino acids. TCR beta was sequenced from UMI-tagged 5' RACE libraries. TCRdb re-called the 5' RACE reads and catalogs CDR3 proteins one per entry, DNA excluded. The table gives about 7,300 distinct CDR3 sequences; the top ten clones make up roughly 25% of it. The sequence came from a human donor in good health. The rearrangement joins TRBV20-1 to TRBJ1-5. Specimen: CD8+ T cells from PBMCs. The CDR3 protein is CSARSGTVNQPQHF.